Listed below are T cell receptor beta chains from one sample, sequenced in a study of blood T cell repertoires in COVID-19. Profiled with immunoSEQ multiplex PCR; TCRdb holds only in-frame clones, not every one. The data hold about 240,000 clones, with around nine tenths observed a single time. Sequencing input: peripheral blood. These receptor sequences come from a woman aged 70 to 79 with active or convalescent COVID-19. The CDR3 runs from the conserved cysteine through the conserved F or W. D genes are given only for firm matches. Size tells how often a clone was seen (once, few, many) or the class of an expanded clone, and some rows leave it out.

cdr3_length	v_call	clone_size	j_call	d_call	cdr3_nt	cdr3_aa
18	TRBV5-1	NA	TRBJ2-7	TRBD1	TGCGCCAGCAGCTTGAAGGGGATGACCGGACAGGGCTCCTACGAGCAGTACTTC	CASSLKGMTGQGSYEQYF
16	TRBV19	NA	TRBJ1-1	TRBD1	TGTGCCAGTAGTGGGGGACAGGGGAGTTTCAGCACTGAAGCTTTCTTT	CASSGGQGSFSTEAFF
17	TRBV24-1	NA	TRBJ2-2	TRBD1	TGTGCCACCAGTGACCCAGCCGGGACAGGTAACACCGGGGAGCTGTTTTTT	CATSDPAGTGNTGELFF
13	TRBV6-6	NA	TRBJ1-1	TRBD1	TGTGCCAGCAGCCCGACAGGGGCCACTGAAGCTTTCTTT	CASSPTGATEAFF
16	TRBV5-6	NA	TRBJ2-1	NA	TGTGCCAGCAGCTTGGCCGGACAGAACTCGCGGAATGAGCAGTTCTTC	CASSLAGQNSRNEQFF
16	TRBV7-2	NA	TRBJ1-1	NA	TGTGCCAGCAGCTTCCGGACCTCATTTAGAGGGACTGAAGCTTTCTTT	CASSFRTSFRGTEAFF
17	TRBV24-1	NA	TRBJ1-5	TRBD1	TGTGCCACCAGTGATCCCGGGACAGGGGCATACAATCAGCCCCAGCATTTT	CATSDPGTGAYNQPQHF
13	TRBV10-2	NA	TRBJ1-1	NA	TGCGCCAGCAGTGAGGGGCCTACCACTGAAGCTTTCTTT	CASSEGPTTEAFF
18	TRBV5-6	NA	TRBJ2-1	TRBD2	TGTGCCAGCAGCTTGAGGCTAGCGGGGGCCTTTATCTACAATGAGCAGTTCTTC	CASSLRLAGAFIYNEQFF
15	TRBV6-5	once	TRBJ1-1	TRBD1	TGTGCCAGCAAAGAAACAGGGGCGAGGCCAACTGAAGCTTTCTTT	CASKETGARPTEAFF
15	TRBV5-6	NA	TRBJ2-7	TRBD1	TGTGCCAGCAGCGCGGGACAGGCCGGGTACTACGAGCAGTACTTC	CASSAGQAGYYEQYF
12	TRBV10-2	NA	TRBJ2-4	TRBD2	TGCGCCACCGGGGAGGGAGCAAACATTCAGTACTTC	CATGEGANIQYF
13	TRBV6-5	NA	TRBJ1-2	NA	TGTGCCAGCAGCGCCCGAGGGGGATTTGGCTACACCTTC	CASSARGGFGYTF
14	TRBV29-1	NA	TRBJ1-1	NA	TGCAGCGTTCTTTGGACAGACTTGAACACTGAAGCTTTCTTT	CSVLWTDLNTEAFF
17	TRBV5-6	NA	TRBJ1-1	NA	TGTGCCAGCAGCCGACGCAGATTTACAGGGAGGAACACTGAAGCTTTCTTT	CASSRRRFTGRNTEAFF
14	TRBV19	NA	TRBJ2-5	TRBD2	TGTGCCAGTACCCCGAGCGGGGGCGGGGAGACCCAGTACTTC	CASTPSGGGETQYF
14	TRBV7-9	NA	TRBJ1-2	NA	TGTGCCAGCAGCTTAGGGCAAATAAACTATGGCTACACCTTC	CASSLGQINYGYTF
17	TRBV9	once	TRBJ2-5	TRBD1	TGTGCCAGCAGCGTAGGGCCGGGGACAGGTAAACAAGAGACCCAGTACTTC	CASSVGPGTGKQETQYF
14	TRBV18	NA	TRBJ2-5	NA	TGTGCCAGCTCAGAGGGACTCCAACAAGAGACCCAGTACTTC	CASSEGLQQETQYF
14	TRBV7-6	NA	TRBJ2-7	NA	TGTGCCAGCAGCTTAGACCCAGGGCCCTACGAGCAGTACTTC	CASSLDPGPYEQYF
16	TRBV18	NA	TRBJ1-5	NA	TGTGCCAGCTCACCAAGTGTGGACTATAGCAATCAGCCCCAGCATTTT	CASSPSVDYSNQPQHF
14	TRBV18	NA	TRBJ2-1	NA	TGTGCCAGCTCACGCCCCGGGTCTCACAATGAGCAGTTCTTC	CASSRPGSHNEQFF
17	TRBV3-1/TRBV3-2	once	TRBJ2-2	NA	TGTGCCAGCAGCCAAGATAGGGGTCCCGAAAGCACCGGGGAGCTGTTTTTT	CASSQDRGPESTGELFF
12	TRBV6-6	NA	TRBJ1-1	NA	TGTGCCAGCAGTTATTTCGGGGCTGAAGCTTTCTTT	CASSYFGAEAFF
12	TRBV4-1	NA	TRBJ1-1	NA	TGCGCCAGCAGCCGCAGGGGCACTGAAGCTTTCTTT	CASSRRGTEAFF
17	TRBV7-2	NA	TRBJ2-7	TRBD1	TGTGCCAGCAGTCCGGGACAGGGTCGTTATACCATCTACGAGCAGTACTTC	CASSPGQGRYTIYEQYF
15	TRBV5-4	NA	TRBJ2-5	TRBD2	TGTGCCAGCAGCCTCCGGATAGCGGGGGAAGAGACCCAGTACTTC	CASSLRIAGEETQYF
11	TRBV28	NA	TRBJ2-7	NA	TGTGCCACCAGACTCGCCTACGAGCAGTACTTC	CATRLAYEQYF
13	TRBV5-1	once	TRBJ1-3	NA	TGCGCCAGCACGAGGGATCCTGGAAACACCATATATTTT	CASTRDPGNTIYF
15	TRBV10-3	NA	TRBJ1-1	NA	TGTGCCATCAGTGAGTCTCGGGGGAGGAACACTGAAGCTTTCTTT	CAISESRGRNTEAFF
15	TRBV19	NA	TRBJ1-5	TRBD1	TGTGCCAGTAGTCCTGACAGGGGGGAAAATCAGCCCCAGCATTTT	CASSPDRGENQPQHF
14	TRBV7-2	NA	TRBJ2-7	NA	TGTGCCAGCAGCTTCTGGCGGGATGTCTACGAGCAGTACTTC	CASSFWRDVYEQYF
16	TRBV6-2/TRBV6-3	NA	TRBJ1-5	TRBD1	TGTGCCAGCAGTTACCTCCAGGGGGCTAGCAATCAGCCCCAGCATTTT	CASSYLQGASNQPQHF
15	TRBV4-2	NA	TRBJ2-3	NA	TGTGCCAGCAGCCAAGAGGGGTCCCAGGGAGATACGCAGTATTTT	CASSQEGSQGDTQYF
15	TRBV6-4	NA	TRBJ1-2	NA	TGTGCCAGCAGCCTGGAAGTCGGGACTAACTATGGCTACACCTTC	CASSLEVGTNYGYTF
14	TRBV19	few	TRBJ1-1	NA	TGTGCCAGTAGTATTAGAGGCATCAACACTGAAGCTTTCTTT	CASSIRGINTEAFF
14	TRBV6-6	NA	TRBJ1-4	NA	TGTGCCAGCCTTCCATCGGGGGTGAAGGAAAAACTGTTTTTT	CASLPSGVKEKLFF
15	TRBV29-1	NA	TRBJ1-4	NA	TGCAGCGTTGCAATCGGGGGGCTGTTTAATGAAAAACTGTTTTTT	CSVAIGGLFNEKLFF
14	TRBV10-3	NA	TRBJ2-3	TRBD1	TGTGCCATCAGCCGGGACAGGGGTAAAGATACGCAGTATTTT	CAISRDRGKDTQYF
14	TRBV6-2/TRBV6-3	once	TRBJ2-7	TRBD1	TGTGCCAGCAGTTACTCTTATTCCGGGACAGGGGAGTACTTC	CASSYSYSGTGEYF
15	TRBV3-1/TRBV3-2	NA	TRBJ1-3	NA	TGTGCCAGCAGCCACACCAGGGTGGGTGGAAACACCATATATTTT	CASSHTRVGGNTIYF
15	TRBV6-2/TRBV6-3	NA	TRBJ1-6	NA	TGTGCCAGCAGCTCAAGGAGCTCCTATAATTCACCCCTCCACTTT	CASSSRSSYNSPLHF
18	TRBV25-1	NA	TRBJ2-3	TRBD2	TGTGCCAGCAGTGAAATGCGGAGCGGGGGGGTTGGCCCAGATACGCAGTATTTT	CASSEMRSGGVGPDTQYF
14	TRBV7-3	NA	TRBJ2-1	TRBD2	TGTGCCAGCAGCTCGGGAGGATCCTACAATGAGCAGTTCTTC	CASSSGGSYNEQFF
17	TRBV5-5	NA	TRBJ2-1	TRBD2	TGTGCCAGCAGCTTAGCGGGGGGTCCTATTCTAAGTGGTGAGCAGTTCTTC	CASSLAGGPILSGEQFF
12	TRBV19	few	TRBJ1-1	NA	TGTGCCAGTATGGGGCTGCGCACTGAAGCTTTCTTT	CASMGLRTEAFF
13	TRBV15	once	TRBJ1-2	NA	TGTGCCACCAGCAGATCCTACAGGGAGGGCTACACCTTC	CATSRSYREGYTF
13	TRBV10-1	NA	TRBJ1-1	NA	TGCGCCAGCAGTGATCTAACGATGACTGAAGCTTTCTTT	CASSDLTMTEAFF
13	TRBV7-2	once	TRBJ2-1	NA	TGTGCCAGCAGCGAACGGAGAGTCAATGAGCAGTTCTTC	CASSERRVNEQFF
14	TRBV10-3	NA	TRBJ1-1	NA	TGTGCCATCAGGTCAGGACAGTTGAACACTGAAGCTTTCTTT	CAIRSGQLNTEAFF
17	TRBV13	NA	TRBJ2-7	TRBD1	TGTGCCAGCAGCTTAGCCAGGGGGACAGGGAGGATCGACGAGCAGTACTTC	CASSLARGTGRIDEQYF
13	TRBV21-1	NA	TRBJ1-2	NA	TGTGCCACCTCAGGCCTAAGTGACTATGGCTACACCTTC	CATSGLSDYGYTF
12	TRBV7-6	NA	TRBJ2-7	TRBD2	TGTGCCAGCAGCTCCCTAGCGGGCGAGCAGTACTTC	CASSSLAGEQYF
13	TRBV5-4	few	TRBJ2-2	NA	TGTGCCAGCAGCTTCAGGGCGGCCGGGGAGCTGTTTTTT	CASSFRAAGELFF
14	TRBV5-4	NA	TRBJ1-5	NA	TGTGCCAGCAGCTTCAGGGGTAGCAATCAGCCCCAGCATTTT	CASSFRGSNQPQHF